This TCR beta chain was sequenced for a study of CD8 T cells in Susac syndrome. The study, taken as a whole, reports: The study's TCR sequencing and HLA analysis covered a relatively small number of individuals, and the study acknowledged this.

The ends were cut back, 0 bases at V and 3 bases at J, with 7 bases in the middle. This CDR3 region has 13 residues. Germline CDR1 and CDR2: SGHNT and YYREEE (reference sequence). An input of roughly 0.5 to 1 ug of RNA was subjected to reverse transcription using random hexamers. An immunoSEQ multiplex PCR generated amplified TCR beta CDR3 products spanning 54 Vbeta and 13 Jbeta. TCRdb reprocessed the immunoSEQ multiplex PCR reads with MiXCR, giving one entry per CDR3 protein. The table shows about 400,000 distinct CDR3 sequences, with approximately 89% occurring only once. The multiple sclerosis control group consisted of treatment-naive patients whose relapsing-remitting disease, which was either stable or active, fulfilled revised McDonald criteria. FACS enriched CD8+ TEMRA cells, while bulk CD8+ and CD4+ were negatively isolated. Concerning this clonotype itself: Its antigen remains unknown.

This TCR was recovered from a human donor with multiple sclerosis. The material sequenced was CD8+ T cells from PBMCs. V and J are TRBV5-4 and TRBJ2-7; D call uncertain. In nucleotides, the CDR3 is TGTGCCAGCAGCTTGGTAGGTTACTACGAGCAGTACTTC. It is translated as CASSLVGYYEQYF.